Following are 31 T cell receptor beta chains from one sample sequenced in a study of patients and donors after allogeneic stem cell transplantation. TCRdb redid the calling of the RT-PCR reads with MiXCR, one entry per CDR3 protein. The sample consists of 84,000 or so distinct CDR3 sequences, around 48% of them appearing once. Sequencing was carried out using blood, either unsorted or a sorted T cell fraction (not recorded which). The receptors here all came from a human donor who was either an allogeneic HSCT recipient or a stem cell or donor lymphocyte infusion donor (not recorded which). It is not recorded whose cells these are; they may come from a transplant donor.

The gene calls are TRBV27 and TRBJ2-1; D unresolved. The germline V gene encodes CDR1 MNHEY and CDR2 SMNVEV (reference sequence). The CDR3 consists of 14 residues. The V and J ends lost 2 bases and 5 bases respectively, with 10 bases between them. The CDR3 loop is CASSLGISDNEQFF. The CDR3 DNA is TGTGCCAGCAGTTTAGGCATCTCGGACAATGAGCAGTTCTTC.

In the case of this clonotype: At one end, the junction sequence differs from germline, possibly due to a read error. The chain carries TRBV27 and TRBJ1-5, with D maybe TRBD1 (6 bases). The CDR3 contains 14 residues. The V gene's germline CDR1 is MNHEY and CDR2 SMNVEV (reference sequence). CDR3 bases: TGTGCCAGCAGTTTATTGGACAGCAATCAGTCCCAGCATTTT. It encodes CASSLLDSNQSQHF.

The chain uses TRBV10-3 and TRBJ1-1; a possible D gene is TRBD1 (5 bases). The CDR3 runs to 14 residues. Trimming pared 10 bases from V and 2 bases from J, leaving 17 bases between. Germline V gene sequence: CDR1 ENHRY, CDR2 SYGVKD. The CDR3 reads CATQGRGLNTEAFF. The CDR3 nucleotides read TGTGCCACTCAAGGTCGGGGCCTAAACACTGAAGCTTTCTTT.

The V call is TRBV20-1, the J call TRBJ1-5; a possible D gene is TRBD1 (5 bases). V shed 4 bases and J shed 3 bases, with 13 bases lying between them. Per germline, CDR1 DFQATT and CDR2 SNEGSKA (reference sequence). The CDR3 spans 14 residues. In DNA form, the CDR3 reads TGCAGTGCTATCCGGGACGGGGACAATCAGCCCCAGCATTTT. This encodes CSAIRDGDNQPQHF.

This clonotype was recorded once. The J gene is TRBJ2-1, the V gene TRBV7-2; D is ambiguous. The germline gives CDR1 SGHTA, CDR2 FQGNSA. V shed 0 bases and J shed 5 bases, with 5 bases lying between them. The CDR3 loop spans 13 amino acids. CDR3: CASSLAIHNEQFF. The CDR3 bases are TGTGCCAGCAGCTTAGCGATCCACAATGAGCAGTTCTTC.

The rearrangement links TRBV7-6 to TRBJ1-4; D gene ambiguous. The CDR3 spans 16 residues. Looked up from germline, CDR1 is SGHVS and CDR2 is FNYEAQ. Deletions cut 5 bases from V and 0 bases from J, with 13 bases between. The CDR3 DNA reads TGTGCCAGCAGCCCTGGACCCACCGCAACTAATGAAAAACTGTTTTTT. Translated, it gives CASSPGPTATNEKLFF.

CDR3 DNA sequence: TGCAGCGTTGAAGGGCAAGGGGGGGCCGTATTATATGGCTACACCTTC. This translates into CSVEGQGGAVLYGYTF. This chain connects TRBV29-1 to TRBJ1-2; weak D call: TRBD1 (6 bases). Trimming shortened V by 1 base and J by 5 bases, and 20 bases separated the two germline ends. The CDR3 sequence is 16 residues long. Germline V lookup: CDR1 SQVTM, CDR2 ANQGSEA.

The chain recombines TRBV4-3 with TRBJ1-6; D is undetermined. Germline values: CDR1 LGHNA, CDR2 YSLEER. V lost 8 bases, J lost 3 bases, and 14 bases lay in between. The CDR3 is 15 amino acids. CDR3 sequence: CASSPLPLYNSPLHF. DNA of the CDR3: TGCGCCAGCTCCCCTCTGCCGCTCTATAATTCACCCCTCCACTTT.

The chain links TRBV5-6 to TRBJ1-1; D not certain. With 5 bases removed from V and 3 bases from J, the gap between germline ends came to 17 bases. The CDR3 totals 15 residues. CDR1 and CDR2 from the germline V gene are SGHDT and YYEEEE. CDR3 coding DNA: TGTGCCAGCAGTTGGAGAAACCCGAGGCACACTGAAGCTTTCTTT. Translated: CASSWRNPRHTEAFF. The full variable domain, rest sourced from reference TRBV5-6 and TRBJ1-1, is DAGVTQSPTHLIKTRGQQVTLRCSPKSGHDTVSWYQQALGQGPQFIFQYYEEEERQRGNFPDRFSGHQFPNYSSELNVNALLLGDSALYLCASSWRNPRHTEAFFGQGTRLTVV.

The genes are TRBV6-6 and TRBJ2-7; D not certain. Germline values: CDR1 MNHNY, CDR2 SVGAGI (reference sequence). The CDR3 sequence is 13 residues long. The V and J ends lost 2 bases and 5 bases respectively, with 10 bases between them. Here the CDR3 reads CASSYEEVNEQYF. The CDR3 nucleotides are TGTGCCAGCAGTTACGAAGAGGTAAACGAGCAGTACTTC.

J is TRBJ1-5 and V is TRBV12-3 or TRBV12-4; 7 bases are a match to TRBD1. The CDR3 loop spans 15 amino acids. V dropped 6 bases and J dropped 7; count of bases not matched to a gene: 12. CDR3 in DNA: TGTGCCAGCAGGTCACAGGGGTTACGAGGGCAGCCCCAGCATTTT. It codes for CASRSQGLRGQPQHF.

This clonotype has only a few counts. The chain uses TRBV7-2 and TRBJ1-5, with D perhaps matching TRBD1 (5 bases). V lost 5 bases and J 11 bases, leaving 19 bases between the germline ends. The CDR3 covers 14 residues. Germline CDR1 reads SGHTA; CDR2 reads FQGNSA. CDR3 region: CASSPLSQGSAQHF. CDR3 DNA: TGTGCCAGCAGCCCCCTCTCCCAGGGTTCGGCCCAGCATTTT. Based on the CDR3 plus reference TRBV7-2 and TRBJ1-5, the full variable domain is GAGVSQSPSNKVTEKGKDVELRCDPISGHTALYWYRQSLGQGLEFLIYFQGNSAPDKSGLPSDRFSAERTGGSVSTLTIQRTQQEDSAVYLCASSPLSQGSAQHFGDGTRLSIL.

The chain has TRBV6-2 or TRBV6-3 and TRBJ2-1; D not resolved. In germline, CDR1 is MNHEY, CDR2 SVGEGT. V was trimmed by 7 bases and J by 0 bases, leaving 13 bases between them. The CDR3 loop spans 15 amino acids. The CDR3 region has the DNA TGTGCCAGCAAACGTCAAGGAAGCTCCTACAATGAGCAGTTCTTC. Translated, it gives CASKRQGSSYNEQFF.

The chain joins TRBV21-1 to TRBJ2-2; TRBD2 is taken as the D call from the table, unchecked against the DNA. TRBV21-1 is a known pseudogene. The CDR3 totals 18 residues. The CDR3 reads CASIPGLAGAFGTGELFF. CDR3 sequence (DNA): TGTGCCAGCATCCCGGGACTAGCGGGAGCCTTTGGCACCGGGGAGCTGTTTTTT.

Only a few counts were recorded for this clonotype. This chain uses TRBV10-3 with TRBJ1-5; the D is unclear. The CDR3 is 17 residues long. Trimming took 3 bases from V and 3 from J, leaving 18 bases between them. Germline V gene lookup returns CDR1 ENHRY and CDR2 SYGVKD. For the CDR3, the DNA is TGTGCCATCAGTGATGTAAGGGCAGCAAGTCTCAATCAGCCCCAGCATTTT. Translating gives CAISDVRAASLNQPQHF.

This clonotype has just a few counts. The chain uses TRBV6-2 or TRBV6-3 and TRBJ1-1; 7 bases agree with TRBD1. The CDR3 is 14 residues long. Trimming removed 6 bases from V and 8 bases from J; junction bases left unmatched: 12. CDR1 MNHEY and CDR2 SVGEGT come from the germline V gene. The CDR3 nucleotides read TGTGCCAGCAGCCGCGCCCCGGGACAGACGGAAGCTTTCTTT. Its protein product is CASSRAPGQTEAFF.

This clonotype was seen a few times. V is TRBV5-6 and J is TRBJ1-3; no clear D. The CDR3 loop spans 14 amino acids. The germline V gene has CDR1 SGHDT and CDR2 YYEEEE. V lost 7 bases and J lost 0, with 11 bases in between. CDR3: CASSTGYSGNTIYF. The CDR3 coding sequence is TGTGCCAGCTCTACGGGGTACTCTGGAAACACCATATATTTT.

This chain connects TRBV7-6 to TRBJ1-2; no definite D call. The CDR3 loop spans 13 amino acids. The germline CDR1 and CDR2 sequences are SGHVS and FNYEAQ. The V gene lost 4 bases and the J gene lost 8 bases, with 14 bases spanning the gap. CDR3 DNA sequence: TGTGCCAGCAGCTCGTCGATAGTCCTGGGCTACACCTTC. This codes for CASSSSIVLGYTF.

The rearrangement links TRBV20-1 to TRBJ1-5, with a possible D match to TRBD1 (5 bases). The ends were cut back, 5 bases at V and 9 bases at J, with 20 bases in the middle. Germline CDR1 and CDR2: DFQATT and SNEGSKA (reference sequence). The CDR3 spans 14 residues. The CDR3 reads CSAYYRDGGRPQHF. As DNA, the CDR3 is TGCAGTGCTTACTACCGGGACGGCGGGCGGCCCCAGCATTTT.

CDR3 nucleotide sequence: TGTGCCAGCAGTTACTCAGGAGTCCCCTATAATTCACCCCTCCACTTT. This encodes CASSYSGVPYNSPLHF. The rearrangement joins TRBV6-5 to TRBJ1-6, with D unresolved. V dropped 0 bases and J dropped 2 bases, with 8 bases sitting between them. The CDR3 contains 16 residues. Germline-derived CDR1 and CDR2 are MNHEY and SVGAGI.

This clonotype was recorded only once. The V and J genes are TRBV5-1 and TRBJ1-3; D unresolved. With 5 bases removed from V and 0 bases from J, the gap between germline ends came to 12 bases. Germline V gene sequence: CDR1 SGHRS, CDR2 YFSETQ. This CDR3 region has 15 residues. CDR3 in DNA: TGCGCCAGCAGAAAGGACGGGAACTCTGGAAACACCATATATTTT. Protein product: CASRKDGNSGNTIYF.

The CDR3: CASTRTAMNTEAFF. Written as DNA, the CDR3 is TGTGCCAGCACCAGGACAGCTATGAACACTGAAGCTTTCTTT. The chain carries TRBV12-3 or TRBV12-4 and TRBJ1-1; D perhaps matches TRBD1 (6 bases). Trimming removed 7 bases from V and 0 bases from J, with 12 bases in between. This CDR3 has 14 amino acids.

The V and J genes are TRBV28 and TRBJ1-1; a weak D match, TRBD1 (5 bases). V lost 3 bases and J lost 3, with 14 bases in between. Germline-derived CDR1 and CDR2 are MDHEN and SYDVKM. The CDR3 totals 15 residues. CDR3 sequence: CASSLVGGAHTEAFF. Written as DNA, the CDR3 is TGTGCCAGCAGTTTGGTAGGAGGGGCCCACACTGAAGCTTTCTTT.

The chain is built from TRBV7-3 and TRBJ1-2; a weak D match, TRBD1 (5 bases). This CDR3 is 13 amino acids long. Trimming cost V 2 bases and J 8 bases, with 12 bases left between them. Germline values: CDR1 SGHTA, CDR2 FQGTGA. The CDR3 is CASSLSRESGYTF. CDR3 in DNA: TGTGCCAGCAGCTTATCCAGGGAAAGCGGCTACACCTTC.

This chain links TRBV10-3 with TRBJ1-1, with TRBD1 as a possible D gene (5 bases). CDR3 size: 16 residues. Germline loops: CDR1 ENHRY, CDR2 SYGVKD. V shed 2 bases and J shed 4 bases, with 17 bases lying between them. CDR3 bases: TGTGCCATCAGTGAGCCCTACCTCCTCGACAGCACTGAAGCTTTCTTT. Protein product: CAISEPYLLDSTEAFF.

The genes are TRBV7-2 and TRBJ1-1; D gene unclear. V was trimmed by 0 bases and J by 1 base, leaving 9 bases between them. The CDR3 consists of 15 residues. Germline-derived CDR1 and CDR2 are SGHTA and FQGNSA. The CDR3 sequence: CASSLAQTANTEAFF. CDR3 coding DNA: TGTGCCAGCAGCTTAGCCCAGACCGCGAACACTGAAGCTTTCTTT.

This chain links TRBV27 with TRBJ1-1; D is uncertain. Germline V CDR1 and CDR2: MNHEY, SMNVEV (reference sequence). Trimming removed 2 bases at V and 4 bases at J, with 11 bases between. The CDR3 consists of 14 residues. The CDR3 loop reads CASSLDRKGTEAFF. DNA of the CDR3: TGTGCCAGCAGTTTAGACCGAAAGGGCACTGAAGCTTTCTTT.

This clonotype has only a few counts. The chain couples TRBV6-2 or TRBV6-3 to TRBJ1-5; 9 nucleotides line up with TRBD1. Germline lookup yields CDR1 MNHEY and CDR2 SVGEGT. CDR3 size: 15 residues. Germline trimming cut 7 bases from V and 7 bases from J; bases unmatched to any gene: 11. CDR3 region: CASTVPGQGVQPQHF. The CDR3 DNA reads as TGTGCCAGCACCGTACCGGGACAGGGAGTCCAGCCCCAGCATTTT.

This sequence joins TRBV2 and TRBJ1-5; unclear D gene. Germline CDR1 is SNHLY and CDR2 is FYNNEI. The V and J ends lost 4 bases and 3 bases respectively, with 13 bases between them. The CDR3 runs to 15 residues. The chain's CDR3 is CASSATDGLNQPQHF. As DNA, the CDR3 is TGTGCCAGCAGTGCCACCGACGGACTCAATCAGCCCCAGCATTTT.

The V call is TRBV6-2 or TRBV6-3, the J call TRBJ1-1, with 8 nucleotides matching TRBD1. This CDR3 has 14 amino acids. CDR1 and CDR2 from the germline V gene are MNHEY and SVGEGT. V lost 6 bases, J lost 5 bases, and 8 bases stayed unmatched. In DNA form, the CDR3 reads TGTGCCAGCAGCCCCGGGACAGGATGGACTGAAGCTTTCTTT. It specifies CASSPGTGWTEAFF.

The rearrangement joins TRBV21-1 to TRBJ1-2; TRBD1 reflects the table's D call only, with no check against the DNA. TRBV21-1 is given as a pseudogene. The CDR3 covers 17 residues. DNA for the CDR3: TGTGCCAGCAGCAAAAACAGGAGAAGCCCAGGGGAATATGGCTACACCTTC. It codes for CASSKNRRSPGEYGYTF.